The rows below give T cell receptor beta chains drawn from one sample of a study of naive and memory T cell subsets. TCRdb processed the UMI-ligation and nested PCR reads anew with MiXCR; each CDR3 protein has one entry. In the table there are 25,000 to 30,000 distinct CDR3 sequences, under 6.5% of which are singletons. Sequenced input: blood. The receptors come from an adult in good health. The CDR3 runs from the conserved cysteine through the conserved F or W. A D gene is named only where the DNA matches it firmly. Only part of the rows carry a size: once, few, many, or a class if the clone is expanded.

cdr3_length	d_call	v_call	j_call	clone_size	cdr3_nt	cdr3_aa
16	NA	TRBV12-3/TRBV12-4	TRBJ1-1	few	TGTGCCAGCAGTTTATCCCCGGGGGGGCGTAACACTGAAGCTTTCTTT	CASSLSPGGRNTEAFF
16	NA	TRBV4-1	TRBJ2-1	many	TGCGCCAGCAGCCATCCCACAGGGCGGCCCTACAATGAGCAGTTCTTC	CASSHPTGRPYNEQFF
14	NA	TRBV5-1	TRBJ1-6	many	TGCGCCAGCAGCCCCGGACAGCATAATTCACCCCTCCACTTT	CASSPGQHNSPLHF
14	TRBD2	TRBV28	TRBJ2-5	few	TGTGCCAGCAGTTCCCCCGGGGGGGTCGAGACCCAGTACTTC	CASSSPGGVETQYF
14	NA	TRBV29-1	TRBJ1-1	many	TGCAGCGTTGCTCCGCTTGGAGGGGTCACTGAAGCTTTCTTT	CSVAPLGGVTEAFF
12	TRBD1	TRBV20-1	TRBJ1-1	few	TGCAGTGCATACAGGGGCGAAACTGAAGCTTTCTTT	CSAYRGETEAFF
18	TRBD2	TRBV11-2	TRBJ2-5	NA	TGTGCCAGCAGCTTGGGGCTAGGACTAGCGGGAACTCAAGAGACCCAGTACTTC	CASSLGLGLAGTQETQYF
17	TRBD2	TRBV7-2	TRBJ2-3	NA	TGTGCCAGCAGCTTAGCACCCCCTAGCGGGAGGAGTGATACGCAGTATTTT	CASSLAPPSGRSDTQYF
15	TRBD2	TRBV9	TRBJ2-7	many	TGTGCCAGCAGCGTAGCAGGACTAGGTCGGGACGAGCAGTACTTC	CASSVAGLGRDEQYF
18	NA	TRBV15	TRBJ2-4	NA	TGTGCCACCAGCAGAACCTCCTACGGACCGGGCGTCCAGAACATTCAGTACTTC	CATSRTSYGPGVQNIQYF
19	TRBD2	TRBV2	TRBJ2-2	many	TGTGCCAGCAGCAACGTCGGACTAGCGGGAGTTGTGAACACCGGGGAGCTGTTTTTT	CASSNVGLAGVVNTGELFF
17	TRBD2	TRBV20-1	TRBJ2-1	many	TGCAGTGCTAGGCTAACCGGACTAGCGGGAGAACGTGATGAGCAGTTCTTC	CSARLTGLAGERDEQFF
16	NA	TRBV4-1	TRBJ2-1	NA	TGCGCCAGCAGCCAAGATGGGCCATCTATATACAATGAGCAGTTCTTC	CASSQDGPSIYNEQFF
12	NA	TRBV29-1	TRBJ2-5	many	TGCAGTTCCAGGAGGATCGCAGAGACCCAGTACTTC	CSSRRIAETQYF
18	NA	TRBV7-9	TRBJ2-2	many	TGTGCCAGCAGCTCTTCGCCCCGGGAGAGTAGGAACACCGGGGAGCTGTTTTTT	CASSSSPRESRNTGELFF
15	NA	TRBV7-9	TRBJ1-2	many	TGTGCCAGCAGCTCGACCCTTACAGAGAACTATGGCTACACCTTC	CASSSTLTENYGYTF
13	NA	TRBV20-1	TRBJ2-1	NA	TGCAGTGCTAGTCCCTCTCAAGGTACTGAGCAGTTCTTC	CSASPSQGTEQFF
15	NA	TRBV28	TRBJ1-4	many	TGTGCCAGCAGTTTACGAGGCACAGGGAATGAAAAACTGTTTTTT	CASSLRGTGNEKLFF
14	NA	TRBV7-9	TRBJ2-4	NA	TGTGCCAGCAGCCATGGCTACAACCAAAACATTCAGTACTTC	CASSHGYNQNIQYF
15	TRBD1	TRBV7-2	TRBJ2-1	many	TGTGCCAGCAGCTACGGGACAGGAAATCTCAATGAGCAGTTCTTC	CASSYGTGNLNEQFF
14	NA	TRBV6-1	TRBJ1-5	many	TGTGCCAGCAGCAGACAGGAGAGAAATCAGCCCCAGCATTTT	CASSRQERNQPQHF
16	NA	TRBV12-3/TRBV12-4	TRBJ1-3	few	TGTGCCAGCAGTCCTCGTGGGCCGGGCTCTGGAAACACCATATATTTT	CASSPRGPGSGNTIYF
13	TRBD1	TRBV20-1	TRBJ2-7	many	TGCAGTGCTCATGGGACAGGGACCTACGAGCAGTACTTC	CSAHGTGTYEQYF
15	NA	TRBV19	TRBJ2-1	many	TGTGCCAGTAGTATAGCGAGCGGCGCCTACAATGAGCAGTTCTTC	CASSIASGAYNEQFF
13	TRBD1	TRBV5-1	TRBJ1-1	many	TGCGCCAGCAGCTGGACAGGGGAAACTGAAGCTTTCTTT	CASSWTGETEAFF
15	NA	TRBV20-1	TRBJ1-5	many	TGCAGTGCTAGACAGGGAGGAGCAGGCGGTCAGCCCCAGCATTTT	CSARQGGAGGQPQHF
15	TRBD1	TRBV6-6	TRBJ1-2	many	TGTGCCAGCATTTCTCGAACAGGGGTGGTGAATGGCTACACCTTC	CASISRTGVVNGYTF
13	TRBD1	TRBV20-1	TRBJ1-1	many	TGCAGTGCTAGAAGGGACAGGATCGCTGAAGCTTTCTTT	CSARRDRIAEAFF
15	NA	TRBV10-3	TRBJ2-3	many	TGTGCCATCAGTGAGTCAGGGGCCGAACGGGATACGCAGTATTTT	CAISESGAERDTQYF